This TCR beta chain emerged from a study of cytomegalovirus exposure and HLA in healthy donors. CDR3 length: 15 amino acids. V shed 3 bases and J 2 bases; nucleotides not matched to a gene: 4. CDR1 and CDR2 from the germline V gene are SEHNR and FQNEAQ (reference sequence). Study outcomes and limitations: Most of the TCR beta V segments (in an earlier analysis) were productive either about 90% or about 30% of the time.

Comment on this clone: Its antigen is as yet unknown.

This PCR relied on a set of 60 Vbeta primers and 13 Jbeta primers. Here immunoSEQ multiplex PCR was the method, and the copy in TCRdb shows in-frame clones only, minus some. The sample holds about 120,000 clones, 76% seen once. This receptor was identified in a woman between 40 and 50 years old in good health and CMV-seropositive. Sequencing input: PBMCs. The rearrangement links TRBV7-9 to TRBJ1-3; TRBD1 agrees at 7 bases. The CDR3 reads CASSFYTGAGNTIYF. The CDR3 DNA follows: TGTGCCAGCAGCTTCTATACAGGGGCTGGAAACACCATATATTTT.